This paragraph covers one TCR beta chain sequence. Its antigen remains unidentified. 60 Vbeta and 13 Jbeta primers were used in PCR. Measured with immunoSEQ multiplex PCR; TCRdb has only the in-frame clones, and not every one. Of roughly 200,000 clones listed, around 87% are singletons. This sample is drawn from a study of cytomegalovirus exposure and HLA in healthy donors. The CDR3 is 13 residues long. Germline V gives CDR1 SQVTM, CDR2 ANQGSEA. Trimming cost V 8 bases and J 3 bases; bases outside gene matches: 6. Whole-study findings and limits: Common viral pathogens (according to a later analysis) appeared linked to several of the most significant clusters. Cytomegalovirus-associated TCR beta chains were listed, numbering approximately 150.

Every donor was a healthy person donating bone marrow. Input material: PBMCs. The source is a boy aged 2-9 years in good health and CMV-seronegative. This sequence joins TRBV29-1 and TRBJ1-2; the match to TRBD1 covers 10 bases. The CDR3 DNA reads as TGCAGCACGACCGGGACAGGGGACTATGGCTACACCTTC. Translating it yields CSTTGTGDYGYTF.